This record looks at one TCR beta chain sequence and its context. The CDR3 loop spans 12 amino acids. Trimming took 10 bases from V and 5 from J; bases not matched to a gene: 7. Germline V lookup: CDR1 SNHLY, CDR2 FYNNEI. The assay was immunoSEQ multiplex PCR, and TCRdb's table has in-frame clones only and misses some. The data hold a few hundred thousand clones, with approximately 91% observed a single time. This sample is drawn from a study of blood T cell repertoires in COVID-19. Study overall: Material from acute and convalescent COVID-19 was sourced from the United States, Italy and Spain.

Seattle-derived patients entered the study during active infection and were followed longitudinally. The sample was peripheral blood. This clonotype originated in a person aged 18 to 35 with COVID-19, enrolled during active disease. This chain links TRBV2 with TRBJ2-7; 8 bases are shared with TRBD1. The CDR3 loop is CAINSQGDEQYF. CDR3 coding DNA: TGTGCCATCAATTCACAGGGGGACGAGCAGTACTTC.